This TCR beta chain was profiled in a study of blood T cell repertoires in COVID-19. Measured with immunoSEQ multiplex PCR; TCRdb has only the in-frame clones, and not every one. The sample consists of 180,000 or so clones, approximately 84% of them appearing once. This CDR3 has 15 amino acids. The germline V gene encodes CDR1 LGHNA and CDR2 YSLEER. With 0 bases clipped from V and 6 bases from J, the junction kept 5 bases outside the gene matches. Comment on this clone: Within the sample, other DNA sequences also encode this same CDR3.

This TCR was sampled from a man between 35 and 55 years old who had recovered from COVID-19. The sample comprised peripheral blood. This chain links TRBV4-3 with TRBJ2-1; 7 nucleotides match TRBD1. CDR3 region: CASSQEDRAGNEQFF. CDR3 bases: TGCGCCAGCAGCCAAGAAGACAGGGCTGGCAATGAGCAGTTCTTC.